The 12 T cell receptor beta chains presented below share a single source sample, sequenced in a study of OX40 agonist ivuxolimab in advanced cancers. Profiling relied on immunoSEQ multiplex PCR, and the TCRdb table lists in-frame clones only, not all of them. The sample has 65,000 to 90,000 clones, 75% to 85% seen once; the top ten hold 0.61%. The sample in question was CD4+ or CD8+ T cells sorted from blood, obtained in a trial of the OX40 agonist ivuxolimab. The receptor set was obtained from an adult with an advanced solid tumor such as melanoma, head and neck, liver or kidney cancer.

This clone was seen only once. This chain uses TRBV30 with TRBJ2-2; the D gene could be TRBD1 or TRBD2 (6 bases each). The CDR3 is 14 residues long. V was clipped by 5 bases and J by 6 bases, with 16 bases between them. Looked up from germline, CDR1 is GTSNPN and CDR2 is SVGIG (reference sequence). CDR3 amino acids: CAWLWGAGAGELFF. The CDR3 nucleotides are TGTGCCTGGCTTTGGGGGGCTGGAGCCGGGGAGCTGTTTTTT.

This sequence joins TRBV7-2 and TRBJ1-4; no definite D call. CDR1 and CDR2 from the germline V gene are SGHTA and FQGNSA. V gave up 8 bases and J gave up 6 bases, with 13 bases separating them. The CDR3 sequence is 13 residues long. CDR3 sequence: CASHDTAYEKLFF. CDR3 nucleotide sequence: TGTGCCAGCCACGACACGGCGTATGAAAAACTGTTTTTT. Full variable domain (rest looked up from reference TRBV7-2 and TRBJ1-4): GAGVSQSPSNKVTEKGKDVELRCDPISGHTALYWYRQSLGQGLEFLIYFQGNSAPDKSGLPSDRFSAERTGGSVSTLTIQRTQQEDSAVYLCASHDTAYEKLFFGSGTQLSVL.

The rearrangement uses TRBV9 and TRBJ2-3; the match to TRBD2 covers 7 bases. V lost 6 bases and J lost 8; bases outside the gene matches: 12. The CDR3 runs 14 residues. From germline, CDR1 is SGDLS and CDR2 YYNGEE. CDR3 bases: TGTGCCAGCACCCCTTCCACTAGCGCAGGTACGCAGTATTTT. It specifies CASTPSTSAGTQYF.

The CDR3, as DNA: TGTGCCAGCAGCTTAACACGAACAGGGATCACCGGGGAGCTGTTTTTT. It codes for CASSLTRTGITGELFF. V and J are TRBV7-2 and TRBJ2-2; possibly TRBD1 for D (6 bases). Germline CDR1 and CDR2: SGHTA and FQGNSA. Trimming removed 2 bases from V and 4 bases from J, with 14 bases in between. This CDR3 has 16 amino acids.

J is TRBJ1-1 and V is TRBV30; TRBD1 might be the D (5 bases). Deletions cut 4 bases from V and 5 bases from J, with 20 bases between. Germline assignment: CDR1 GTSNPN and CDR2 SVGIG (reference sequence). CDR3 length: 15 amino acids. The CDR3, as DNA: TGTGCCTGGACCATAGAGAGGGGCTCAAGAACTGAAGCTTTCTTT. Its translation: CAWTIERGSRTEAFF.

The CDR3 sequence: CAWSAGRGGPNYGYTF. The CDR3 DNA follows: TGTGCCTGGAGTGCAGGGAGGGGGGGCCCTAACTATGGCTACACCTTC. This chain links TRBV30 with TRBJ1-2, with D tentatively TRBD1 (6 bases). The CDR3 contains 16 residues. Deletions cut 1 base from V and 0 bases from J, with 15 bases between. In germline, CDR1 is GTSNPN, CDR2 SVGIG (reference sequence).

This chain uses TRBV10-3 with TRBJ2-7, with TRBD1 matching 7 bases. Germline assignment: CDR1 ENHRY and CDR2 SYGVKD. The trim removed 4 bases at V and 3 bases at J, leaving 6 bases unmatched. The CDR3 is 14 residues long. As DNA, the CDR3 is TGTGCCATCAGTGGAGGGACAGACTACTACGAGCAGTACTTC. Translated, it gives CAISGGTDYYEQYF.

The chain employs TRBV11-2 and TRBJ2-7; D is uncertain. Germline loops: CDR1 SGHAT, CDR2 FQNNGV. The CDR3 is 12 residues long. With 8 bases removed from V and 5 bases from J, the gap between germline ends came to 13 bases. CDR3 sequence reads: CASSRGIHEQYF. The CDR3 bases are TGTGCCAGCTCACGCGGAATCCACGAGCAGTACTTC. Supplemented by reference TRBV11-2 and TRBJ2-7, the full variable domain reads EAGVAQSPRYKIIEKRQSVAFWCNPISGHATLYWYQQILGQGPKLLIQFQNNGVVDDSQLPKDRFSAERLKGVDSTLKIQPAKLEDSAVYLCASSRGIHEQYFGPGTRLTVT.

The chain's CDR3 is CASSSVAAGGRNEQFF. Here the CDR3 DNA reads TGTGCCAGCAGCTCCGTTGCGGCGGGGGGGCGGAATGAGCAGTTCTTC. The J gene is TRBJ2-1, the V gene TRBV7-3; TRBD2 agrees at 9 bases. J gave up 7 bases and V 4 bases, and 11 bases lay outside the gene matches. The CDR3 runs to 16 residues. Germline loops: CDR1 SGHTA, CDR2 FQGTGA.

The chain is built from TRBV6-1 and TRBJ2-3, with D maybe TRBD1 (5 bases). Deletions cut 5 bases from V and 10 bases from J, with 13 bases between. Germline V gene data show CDR1 as MNHNS and CDR2 as SASEGT. The CDR3 runs to 12 residues. CDR3 sequence reads: CASSRGPGAQYF. DNA for the CDR3: TGTGCCAGCAGTAGGGGCCCCGGCGCGCAGTATTTT.

The chain is built from TRBV29-1 and TRBJ1-1; D may be TRBD1 (5 bases). The V end lost 6 bases, the J end lost 4 bases, and 21 bases lay between the germline ends. CDR1 and CDR2 from the germline V gene are SQVTM and ANQGSEA. The CDR3 runs to 15 residues. The CDR3 DNA is TGCAGCGTCCTGAGGGGCGGGGAGTTAGTCACTGAAGCTTTCTTT. This gives the protein CSVLRGGELVTEAFF.

The CDR3 here is CASSLVGGVCQRQPQHF. The CDR3 nucleotides read TGTGCCAGCAGCTTAGTTGGGGGGGTTTGCCAGAGACAGCCCCAGCATTTT. The rearrangement uses TRBV7-7 and TRBJ1-5; tentatively, D is TRBD1 (5 bases). Germline CDR1 reads SSHAT; CDR2 reads FNYEAQ (reference sequence). This CDR3 is 17 amino acids long. Between the trimmed V and J ends, which lost 1 base and 7 bases, there was a span of 20 bases.